This T cell receptor beta chain was found in a study of T cell repertoires in ileal Crohn's disease. Across the study: At postoperative colonoscopy, neoterminal ileum biopsies were taken as M6. Notes on the study in general: Clonal expansions were more frequent in active smokers than non-smokers at surgery.

Some clones are missing from TCRdb's copy, which holds only in-frame ones; the method was immunoSEQ multiplex PCR. The repertoire holds tens of thousands of clones, with roughly 91% as singletons. Worth noting for this clone: Its antigen is not known.

Documented time point: neoterminal ileum biopsy at postoperative endoscopy, about 6 months after surgery. The sequencing sample was made of ileal tissue. The sequence was obtained from an adult with Crohn's disease.

CDR3 DNA: TGCGCCAGCTCCAAGGGGTACAATGAGCAGTTCTTC. Its translation: CASSKGYNEQFF. This chain links TRBV5-1 with TRBJ2-1; possible D gene TRBD1, 5 bases. The V and J ends lost 7 bases and 4 bases respectively, with 9 bases between them. Germline values: CDR1 SGHRS, CDR2 YFSETQ. The CDR3 covers 12 residues.